This T cell receptor beta chain stems from a study of metastatic and nonmetastatic thyroid tumors. Nobody among the patients had been given any treatment before thyroid surgery. TCRdb reprocessed the PCR reads using MiXCR. The sample records over 5,500 clones, under 35% being singletons. After removal of 6 bases from V and 7 bases from J, the junction contained 15 bases not matched to a gene. This CDR3 spans 16 amino acids. The germline V gene has CDR1 SNHLY and CDR2 FYNNEI. This chain links TRBV2 with TRBJ2-1; 7 bases are a match to TRBD1. The material sequenced was adjacent normal tissue. The source is a male donor with papillary thyroid cancer or a benign thyroid nodule (not recorded which). Some clones in this sample may be carry-over from other donors' samples. The CDR3: CASRDLDRPGSNEQFF. CDR3 nucleotides: TGTGCCAGCAGAGACTTGGACAGGCCAGGCTCTAATGAGCAGTTCTTC.